This T cell receptor (beta chain) emerged from a study of somatic mutations in cytotoxic T cells in rheumatoid arthritis. The trim removed 1 base at V and 6 bases at J, leaving 11 bases unmatched. This CDR3 has 17 residues. Germline V gives CDR1 SGHTA, CDR2 FQGTGA. The method was immunoSEQ multiplex PCR; TCRdb's version includes in-frame clones alone and lacks a portion of them. In the table there are 15,000 to 20,000 clones, 70% to 80% of which are singletons. This rearrangement joins TRBV7-3 to TRBJ2-7, with 11 positions matching TRBD1. The sample taken for sequencing was CD8+ T cells sorted from blood. The TCR originated in an adult with rheumatoid arthritis. The CDR3 spells CASSLRSGGDRGCEQYF. CDR3 DNA: TGTGCCAGCAGCTTAAGATCAGGTGGGGACAGGGGGTGCGAGCAGTACTTC.